The 29 T cell receptor beta chains reported below all come from one sample, sequenced in a study of shared clonotypes between healthy human individuals. Naive CD8 cells were CD45RO-negative, positively selected for CCR7, excluding terminally differentiated effector memory CD45RA+ cells. Libraries were prepared by immunoSEQ multiplex PCR; TCRdb keeps only in-frame clonotypes and omits some of them. Here the sample spans fewer than 1 million clones, 95% to 97% being singletons. Material: naive CD8+ T cells sorted from blood. The receptors were gathered from a man younger than 40 in good health.

V usage is TRBV5-4 and J usage is TRBJ2-7; D uncertain. The ends were cut back, 3 bases at V and 2 bases at J, with 12 bases in the middle. The CDR3 spans 14 residues. The germline CDR1 and CDR2 sequences are SGHNT and YYREEE (reference sequence). The CDR3: CASSYFGETYEQYF. The CDR3 bases are TGTGCCAGCAGCTATTTTGGCGAAACCTACGAGCAGTACTTC.

The chain couples TRBV28 to TRBJ2-7, with TRBD1 identical over 8 bases. Germline CDR1 reads MDHEN; CDR2 reads SYDVKM. The CDR3 is made up of 14 amino acids. The junction had 6 bases not matched to a gene; V was cut back by 3 bases and J by 5 bases. The chain's CDR3 is CASSLDRAEDEQYF. The CDR3 DNA is TGTGCCAGCAGTTTGGACAGGGCGGAAGACGAGCAGTACTTC.

The chain has TRBV9 and TRBJ2-7, with D possibly TRBD2 on 5 matching bases. The ends were cut back, 7 bases at V and 6 bases at J, with 14 bases in the middle. The CDR3 length is 12 residues. Germline assignment: CDR1 SGDLS and CDR2 YYNGEE. The CDR3 region is CASGSSGSEQYF. DNA for the CDR3: TGTGCCAGCGGGAGTTCGGGGAGCGAGCAGTACTTC.

J is TRBJ1-3 and V is TRBV5-1; 10 bases match TRBD1. Per germline, CDR1 SGHRS and CDR2 YFSETQ. CDR3 size: 16 residues. The trim removed 5 bases at V and 2 bases at J, leaving 7 bases unmatched. CDR3 bases: TGCGCCAGCAGTCATACGACAGGGGGCCCTGGAAACACCATATATTTT. It encodes CASSHTTGGPGNTIYF.

The V gene is TRBV5-1, the J gene TRBJ2-7; D call uncertain. CDR3 length: 14 residues. The germline gives CDR1 SGHRS, CDR2 YFSETQ. The V gene lost 6 bases and the J gene lost 3 bases, with 16 bases spanning the gap. The CDR3 protein is CASKVGAKFYEQYF. The DNA of the CDR3 is TGCGCCAGCAAGGTTGGAGCTAAATTCTACGAGCAGTACTTC.

The table lists this clone with a count of one. The chain carries TRBV7-9 and TRBJ1-5; possible D gene TRBD1, 6 bases. Germline loops: CDR1 SEHNR, CDR2 FQNEAQ (reference sequence). The length of the CDR3 is 14 residues. V lost 5 bases to trimming and J lost 7 bases, with 15 bases between them. As DNA, the CDR3 is TGTGCCAGCAGCCTCTTAGGTAGGGGGCAGCCCCAGCATTTT. This encodes CASSLLGRGQPQHF.

Of note for this clone: The junction departs from germline at one end; a sequencing error may be responsible. The chain is built from TRBV7-7 and TRBJ2-1, with 8 bases lining up with TRBD2. The CDR3 is 15 residues long. Germline CDR1 reads SSHAT; CDR2 reads FNYEAQ (reference sequence). CDR3 in amino acids: CASSPGSGSAYEQFF. CDR3 bases: TGTGCTAGCAGCCCAGGGAGCGGGAGTGCCTATGAGCAGTTCTTC.

This clone turned up a few times. The same CDR3 arises from other DNA sequences in this sample as well. The V gene is TRBV7-3, the J gene TRBJ2-3; D unresolved. From germline, CDR1 is SGHTA and CDR2 FQGTGA. V lost 0 bases and J 2 bases, leaving 6 bases between the germline ends. CDR3 length equals 14 residues. CDR3 nucleotides: TGTGCCAGCAGCTTAACAGGGTCCACAGATACGCAGTATTTT. Protein: CASSLTGSTDTQYF.

This chain connects TRBV5-1 to TRBJ1-4; D possibly corresponds to TRBD1 (5 bases). CDR3 size: 17 residues. CDR1 and CDR2 from the germline V gene are SGHRS and YFSETQ. V lost 1 base, J lost 0 bases, and 13 bases lay in between. The CDR3 spells CASSLHTAGATNEKLFF. CDR3 in DNA: TGCGCCAGCAGCTTGCATACCGCGGGGGCAACTAATGAAAAACTGTTTTTT.

The chain has TRBV14 and TRBJ2-4; D is undetermined. This CDR3 spans 17 amino acids. CDR1 is SGHDN, CDR2 FVKESK, per germline. The V end lost 6 bases, the J end lost 4 bases, and 22 bases lay between the germline ends. This CDR3 is CASSPGPKASFKNIQYF. Here the CDR3 DNA reads TGTGCCAGCAGTCCCGGGCCAAAAGCAAGCTTTAAAAACATTCAGTACTTC.

The chain employs TRBV29-1 and TRBJ1-1; perhaps TRBD1 as D (5 bases). V shed 3 bases and J shed 0 bases, with 14 bases lying between them. CDR1 SQVTM and CDR2 ANQGSEA come from the germline V gene. This CDR3 comprises 15 residues. The CDR3 protein is CSVEGDTLVNTEAFF. Written as DNA, the CDR3 is TGCAGCGTTGAGGGGGATACACTAGTGAACACTGAAGCTTTCTTT.

V gene TRBV2 combines with J gene TRBJ2-2; 10 positions agree with TRBD2. Germline V CDR1 and CDR2: SNHLY, FYNNEI. The CDR3 covers 16 residues. The V gene end was trimmed by 2 bases and the J gene end by 1 base; junction bases not matched to a gene: 1. CDR3 DNA sequence: TGTGCCAGCAGTGAATCTAGCGGGAGGAACACCGGGGAGCTGTTTTTT. Encoded protein: CASSESSGRNTGELFF.

The chain is built from TRBV5-3 and TRBJ2-3, with 10 bases fitting TRBD2. TRBV5-3 is known as an ORF, though its function is uncertain. V was clipped by 4 bases and J by 2 bases; unmatched bases: 7. The CDR3 spans 16 residues. The CDR3 sequence: CARSLGLAETTDTQYF. The DNA of the CDR3 is TGTGCCAGAAGCCTTGGACTAGCGGAGACCACAGATACGCAGTATTTT.

This chain joins TRBV9 and TRBJ2-1; no firm D call. This CDR3 has 14 residues. The germline CDR1 and CDR2 sequences are SGDLS and YYNGEE. The ends were cut back, 6 bases at V and 1 base at J, with 11 bases in the middle. CDR3 bases: TGTGCCAGCACGCCGGTTACTTCCTACAATGAGCAGTTCTTC. Protein: CASTPVTSYNEQFF.

The rearrangement uses TRBV27 and TRBJ1-5; D unresolved. The CDR3 covers 14 residues. With 6 bases removed from V and 5 bases from J, the gap between germline ends came to 14 bases. Germline values: CDR1 MNHEY, CDR2 SMNVEV (reference sequence). Here the CDR3 DNA reads TGTGCCAGCAGCGAAACGCGGAGAGATCAGCCCCAGCATTTT. Its translation: CASSETRRDQPQHF.

This clone was observed a single time. The rearrangement links TRBV28 to TRBJ2-7, with TRBD2 as a possible D gene (6 bases). Trimming shortened V by 2 bases and J by 2 bases, and 13 bases separated the two germline ends. The CDR3 length is 15 residues. The germline V gene has CDR1 MDHEN and CDR2 SYDVKM. This CDR3 is CASSLTGRGAYEQYF. The DNA for the CDR3 is TGTGCCAGCAGTTTAACGGGGCGCGGGGCCTACGAGCAGTACTTC.

The J gene is TRBJ1-1, the V gene TRBV7-9, with a possible D match to TRBD1 (5 bases). The germline V gene has CDR1 SEHNR and CDR2 FQNEAQ (reference sequence). V lost 5 bases, J lost 1 base, and 14 bases lay in between. CDR3 length equals 15 residues. The CDR3 protein is CASSPNRPRNTEAFF. CDR3 DNA: TGTGCCAGCAGCCCAAACAGGCCCCGGAACACTGAAGCTTTCTTT.

The chain combines TRBV9 with TRBJ2-1; 11 nucleotides line up with TRBD2. V dropped 0 bases and J dropped 9; count of bases not matched to a gene: 5. CDR1 is SGDLS and CDR2 is YYNGEE in the germline V gene. The CDR3 runs 15 residues. In DNA form, the CDR3 reads TGTGCCAGCAGCGTAGGTAGCGGGAGGGCCGGTGAGCAGTTCTTC. This encodes CASSVGSGRAGEQFF.

The rearrangement uses TRBV27 and TRBJ2-7; perhaps TRBD1 as D (5 bases). The CDR3 has 12 amino acids. Trimming left V 5 bases short and J 2 bases short, with 7 bases between. Germline CDR1 reads MNHEY; CDR2 reads SMNVEV (reference sequence). The CDR3 coding sequence is TGTGCCAGCAGTGGCAGGGCCTACGAGCAGTACTTC. As protein: CASSGRAYEQYF.

The genes are TRBV28 and TRBJ2-1; D may be TRBD2 (6 bases). The CDR3 extends over 18 amino acids. V was trimmed by 5 bases and J by 0 bases, leaving 20 bases between them. The germline V gene has CDR1 MDHEN and CDR2 SYDVKM. CDR3 protein: CASSPTRELVFSYNEQFF. In DNA, the CDR3 is TGTGCCAGCAGTCCGACTCGGGAGCTCGTATTCTCCTACAATGAGCAGTTCTTC.

This clone was seen a few times. V gene TRBV2 combines with J gene TRBJ2-1; TRBD2 is a possible D gene (5 bases). Trimming removed 7 bases from V and 15 bases from J, with 13 bases in between. Germline CDR1 SNHLY, CDR2 FYNNEI. This CDR3 has 10 amino acids. The CDR3 sequence: CASIGRTSFF. The CDR3 DNA sequence: TGTGCCAGCATCGGACGGACTTCGTTCTTC.

The rearrangement joins TRBV5-8 to TRBJ2-7; D call uncertain. Germline assignment: CDR1 SGHTS and CDR2 YDEGEE. Trimming cost V 2 bases and J 2 bases, with 11 bases left between them. The CDR3 has 14 residues. In DNA form, the CDR3 reads TGTGCCAGCAGCTTTTCAACAGCTACCTACGAGCAGTACTTC. Its protein product is CASSFSTATYEQYF.

The chain employs TRBV7-8 and TRBJ2-3, with 9 positions matching TRBD2. Germline loops: CDR1 SGHVS, CDR2 FQNEAQ. V lost 2 bases and J lost 6; bases outside the gene matches: 15. The length of the CDR3 is 18 residues. In DNA form, the CDR3 reads TGTGCCAGCAGCTTAACAACCGGTGGTAGCGGGAGCGCCGATACGCAGTATTTT. This sequence encodes CASSLTTGGSGSADTQYF.

The chain recombines TRBV7-9 with TRBJ2-7; D may be TRBD1 or TRBD2 (6 bases each). The CDR3 consists of 18 residues. Germline V gene data show CDR1 as SEHNR and CDR2 as FQNEAQ (reference sequence). V lost 6 bases to trimming and J lost 2 bases, with 26 bases between them. The CDR3 here is CASRGAAGSSATPYEQYF. The CDR3 coding sequence is TGTGCCAGCAGGGGGGCCGCGGGGTCGTCGGCCACCCCCTACGAGCAGTACTTC.

The genes are TRBV5-1 and TRBJ2-5, with 8 bases fitting TRBD1. J lost 5 bases, V lost 4 bases, and 13 bases had no gene match. CDR1 is SGHRS, CDR2 YFSETQ, per germline. The CDR3 is 16 amino acids. The CDR3 region is CASSGIDRGRWETQYF. In DNA, the CDR3 is TGCGCCAGCAGCGGGATTGACAGGGGTCGGTGGGAGACCCAGTACTTC.

The V and J genes are TRBV6-6 and TRBJ1-1; D may be TRBD1 (5 bases). V dropped 5 bases and J dropped 7 bases, with 11 bases sitting between them. Germline loops: CDR1 MNHNY, CDR2 SVGAGI (reference sequence). CDR3 length equals 12 residues. The CDR3 is CASSEGGVEAFF. CDR3 in DNA: TGTGCCAGCAGTGAGGGAGGGGTTGAAGCTTTCTTT.

On this clone: Other DNA sequences in this specimen translate into the identical CDR3. This chain uses TRBV5-1 with TRBJ1-5, with 8 bases that match TRBD1. The trim removed 2 bases at V and 5 bases at J, leaving 3 bases unmatched. The CDR3 runs 14 residues. The germline V gene has CDR1 SGHRS and CDR2 YFSETQ. The CDR3: CASSLGQGDQPQHF. In nucleotides, the CDR3 is TGCGCCAGCAGCTTAGGACAGGGCGATCAGCCCCAGCATTTT. Based on the CDR3 plus reference TRBV5-1 and TRBJ1-5, the full variable domain is KAGVTQTPRYLIKTRGQQVTLSCSPISGHRSVSWYQQTPGQGLQFLFEYFSETQRNKGNFPGRFSGRQFSNSRSEMNVSTLELGDSALYLCASSLGQGDQPQHFGDGTRLSIL.

The gene calls are TRBV11-2 and TRBJ2-7, with unresolved D. V was cut by 3 bases and J by 4 bases, with 13 bases left in between. CDR3 size: 14 residues. Germline V gene sequence: CDR1 SGHAT, CDR2 FQNNGV. CDR3 DNA sequence: TGTGCCAGCAGCTTTCACGGTATCGGTTACGAGCAGTACTTC. It is translated as CASSFHGIGYEQYF.

The chain is built from TRBV5-4 and TRBJ2-1, with D perhaps matching TRBD2 (6 bases). The CDR3 spans 12 residues. CDR1 is SGHNT and CDR2 is YYREEE in the germline V gene (reference sequence). V was pared by 3 bases and J by 10 bases, with 11 bases between. As DNA, the CDR3 is TGTGCCAGCAGCTCCCGGACTATGGAGCAGTTCTTC. It encodes CASSSRTMEQFF.